This T cell receptor (beta chain) was sequenced during a study of blood T cell repertoires in COVID-19. Study-wide context: Sites in the United States, Italy and Spain provided acute and convalescent COVID-19 samples. The analysed material was cDNA or gDNA that came from T cells, B-cell-depleted T cells, or PBMCs.

Under the authors' procedure: Estimation of nucleated cell counts was performed using reference gene primer amplification. Sequenced by immunoSEQ multiplex PCR; TCRdb stores in-frame clones only, minus some. V, J and clone size were drawn from that table, and D and trimming were deduced from the DNA. The sample holds roughly 140,000 clones; 84% are singletons and the top ten take about 9.3%. Germline V gene lookup returns CDR1 SGHDT and CDR2 YYEEEE. This CDR3 region has 17 residues. The V segment lost 0 bases and the J segment 4 bases; nucleotides outside the gene matches: 7. The clonotype comes from an elderly woman in a cohort sampled during active or convalescent COVID-19. The chain carries TRBV5-6 and TRBJ2-4; 10 positions agree with TRBD1. Sequenced material: peripheral blood. CDR3 sequence (DNA): TGTGCCAGCAGCTTGGATGGGACAGGGGCGATTAAAAACATTCAGTACTTC. Its translation is CASSLDGTGAIKNIQYF.